This TCR beta chain was recovered during a study of T cell responses to AZD1222 COVID-19 vaccine. Some clones are missing from TCRdb's copy, which holds only in-frame ones; the method was immunoSEQ multiplex PCR. The data contain 80,000 or so clones, around four fifths of them seen just once; the ten biggest clones take up 2.9%. This CDR3 has 15 residues. J gave up 4 bases and V 6 bases, and 3 bases lay outside the gene matches. Germline V gene lookup returns CDR1 LNHDA and CDR2 SQIVND (reference sequence). The chain joins TRBV19 to TRBJ2-1, with 13 positions matching TRBD2. This receptor was taken from an adult in good health. The sequences come from peripheral blood, collected on day 0 of AZD1222 vaccination. CDR3 loop: CASSRTSGSYNEQFF. The CDR3 DNA is TGTGCCAGTAGCCGGACTAGCGGGAGTTACAATGAGCAGTTCTTC. The full variable domain, in which reference TRBV19 and TRBJ2-1 provide the parts outside the CDR3, is DGGITQSPKYLFRKEGQNVTLSCEQNLNHDAMYWYRQDPGQGLRLIYYSQIVNDFQKGDIAEGYSVSREKKESFPLTVTSAQKNPTAFYLCASSRTSGSYNEQFFGPGTRLTVL.